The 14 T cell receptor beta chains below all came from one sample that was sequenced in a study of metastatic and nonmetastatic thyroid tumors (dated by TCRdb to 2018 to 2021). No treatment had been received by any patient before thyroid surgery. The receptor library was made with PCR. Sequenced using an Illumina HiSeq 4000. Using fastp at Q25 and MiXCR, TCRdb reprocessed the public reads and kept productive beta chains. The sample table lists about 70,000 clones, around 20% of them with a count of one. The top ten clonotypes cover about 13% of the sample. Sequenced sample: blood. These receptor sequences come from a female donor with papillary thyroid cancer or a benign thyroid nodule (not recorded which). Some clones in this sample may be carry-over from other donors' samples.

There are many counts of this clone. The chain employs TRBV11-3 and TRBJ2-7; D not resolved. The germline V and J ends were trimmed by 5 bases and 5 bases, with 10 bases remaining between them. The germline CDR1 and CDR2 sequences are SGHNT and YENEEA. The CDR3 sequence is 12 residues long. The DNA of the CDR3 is TGTGCCAGCAGCCTCGACTGGGACGAGCAGTACTTC. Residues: CASSLDWDEQYF.

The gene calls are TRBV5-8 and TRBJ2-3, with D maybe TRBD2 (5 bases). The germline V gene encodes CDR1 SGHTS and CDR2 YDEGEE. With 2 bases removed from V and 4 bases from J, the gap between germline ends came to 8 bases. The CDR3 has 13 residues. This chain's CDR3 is CASSFGSADTQYF. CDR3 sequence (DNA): TGTGCCAGCAGCTTCGGTAGCGCAGATACGCAGTATTTT.

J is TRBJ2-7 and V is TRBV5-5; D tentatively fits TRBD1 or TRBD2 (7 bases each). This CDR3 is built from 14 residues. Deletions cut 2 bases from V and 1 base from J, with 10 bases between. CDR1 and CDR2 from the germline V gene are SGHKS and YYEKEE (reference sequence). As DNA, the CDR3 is TGTGCCAGCAGCTTTCAGGGGGGGTCCTACGAGCAGTACTTC. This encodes CASSFQGGSYEQYF.

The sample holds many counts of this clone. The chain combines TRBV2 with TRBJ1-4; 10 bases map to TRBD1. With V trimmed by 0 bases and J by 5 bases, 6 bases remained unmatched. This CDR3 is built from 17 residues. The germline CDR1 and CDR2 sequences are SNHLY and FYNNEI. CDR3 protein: CASSEAGWGQGNEKLFF. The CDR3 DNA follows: TGTGCCAGCAGTGAAGCGGGTTGGGGACAGGGGAATGAAAAACTGTTTTTT. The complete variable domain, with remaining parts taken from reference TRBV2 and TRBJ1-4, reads EPEVTQTPSHQVTQMGQEVILRCVPISNHLYFYWYRQILGQKVEFLVSFYNNEISEKSEIFDDQFSVERPDGSNFTLKIRSTKLEDSAMYFCASSEAGWGQGNEKLFFGSGTQLSVL.

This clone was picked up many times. CDR3 bases: TGCGCCAGCAGCTTGAGCCTAGCGGGAGTTAGGAATGAGCAGTTCTTC. This encodes CASSLSLAGVRNEQFF. The gene calls are TRBV5-1 and TRBJ2-1; 10 positions match TRBD2. The germline CDR1 and CDR2 sequences are SGHRS and YFSETQ. The CDR3 is 16 residues long. Trimming at V came to 1 base and at J to 7 bases, leaving 8 bases not matched to a gene.

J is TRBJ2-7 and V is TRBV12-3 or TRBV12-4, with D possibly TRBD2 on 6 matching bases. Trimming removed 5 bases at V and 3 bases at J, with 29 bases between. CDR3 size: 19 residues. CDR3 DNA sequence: TGTGCCAGCAGTATACGGACATGGGTCGAGCGGGTAGGTTTCTACGAGCAGTACTTC. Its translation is CASSIRTWVERVGFYEQYF.

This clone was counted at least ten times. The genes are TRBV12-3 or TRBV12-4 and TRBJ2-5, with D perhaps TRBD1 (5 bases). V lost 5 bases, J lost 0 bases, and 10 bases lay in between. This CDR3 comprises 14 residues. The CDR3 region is CASSLGAYQETQYF. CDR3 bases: TGTGCCAGCAGTCTAGGGGCCTACCAAGAGACCCAGTACTTC.

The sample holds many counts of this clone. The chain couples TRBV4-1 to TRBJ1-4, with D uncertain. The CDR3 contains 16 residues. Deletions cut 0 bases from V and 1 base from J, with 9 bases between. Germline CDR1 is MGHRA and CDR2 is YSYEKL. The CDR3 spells CASSQESTLTNEKLFF. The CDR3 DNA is TGCGCCAGCAGCCAAGAAAGCACCTTAACTAATGAAAAACTGTTTTTT.

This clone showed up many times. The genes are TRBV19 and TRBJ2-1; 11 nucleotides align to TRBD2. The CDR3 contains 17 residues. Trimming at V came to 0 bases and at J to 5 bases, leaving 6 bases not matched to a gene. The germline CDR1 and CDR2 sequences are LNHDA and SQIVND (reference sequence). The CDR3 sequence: CASSIDPGLAGHNEQFF. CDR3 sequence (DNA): TGTGCCAGTAGTATAGATCCCGGACTAGCGGGTCACAATGAGCAGTTCTTC.

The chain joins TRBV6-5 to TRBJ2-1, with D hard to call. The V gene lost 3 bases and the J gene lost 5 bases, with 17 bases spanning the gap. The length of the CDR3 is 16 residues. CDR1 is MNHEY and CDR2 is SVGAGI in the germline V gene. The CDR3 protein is CASSYTPSGRDNEQFF. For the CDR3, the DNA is TGTGCCAGCAGTTATACCCCCTCGGGCCGCGACAATGAGCAGTTCTTC.

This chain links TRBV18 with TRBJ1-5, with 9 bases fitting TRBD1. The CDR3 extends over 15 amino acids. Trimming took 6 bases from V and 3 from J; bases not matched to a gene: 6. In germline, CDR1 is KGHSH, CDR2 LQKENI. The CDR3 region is CASSSGQGSNQPQHF. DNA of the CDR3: TGTGCCAGCTCGTCAGGACAGGGGTCCAATCAGCCCCAGCATTTT.

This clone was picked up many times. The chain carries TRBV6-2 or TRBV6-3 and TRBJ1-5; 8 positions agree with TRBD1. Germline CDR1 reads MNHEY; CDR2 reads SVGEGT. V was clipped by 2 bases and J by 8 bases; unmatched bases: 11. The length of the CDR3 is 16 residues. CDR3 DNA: TGTGCCAGCAGTTACGTAGGGACAGGTACAATCAAGCCCCAGCATTTT. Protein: CASSYVGTGTIKPQHF.

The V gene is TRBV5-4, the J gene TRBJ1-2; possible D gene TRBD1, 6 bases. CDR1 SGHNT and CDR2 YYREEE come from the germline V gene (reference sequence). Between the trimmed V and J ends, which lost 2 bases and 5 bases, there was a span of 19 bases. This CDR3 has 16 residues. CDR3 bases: TGTGCCAGCAGCTTACTTGGTCGGACAGACGGATATGGCTACACCTTC. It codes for CASSLLGRTDGYGYTF. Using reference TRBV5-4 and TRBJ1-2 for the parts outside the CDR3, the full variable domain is ETGVTQSPTHLIKTRGQQVTLRCSSQSGHNTVSWYQQALGQGPQFIFQYYREEENGRGNFPPRFSGLQFPNYSSELNVNALELDDSALYLCASSLLGRTDGYGYTFGSGTRLTVV.

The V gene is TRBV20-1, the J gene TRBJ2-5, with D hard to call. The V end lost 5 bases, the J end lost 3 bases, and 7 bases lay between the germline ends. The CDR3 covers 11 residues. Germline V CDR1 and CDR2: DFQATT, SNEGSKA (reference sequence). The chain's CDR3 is CSAEREETQYF. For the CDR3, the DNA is TGCAGTGCTGAAAGGGAAGAGACCCAGTACTTC.